One sample yielded the 6 T cell receptor beta chains listed below, sequenced in a study of T cell responses to AZD1222 COVID-19 vaccine. Here immunoSEQ multiplex PCR was the method, and the copy in TCRdb shows in-frame clones only, minus some. This table has roughly 91,000 clones, nearly 90% appearing once. The sequencing used peripheral blood, collected on day 0 of AZD1222 vaccination. Every receptor here comes from an adult in good health.

The V and J genes are TRBV10-3 and TRBJ2-7; D possibly corresponds to TRBD1 (6 bases). Trimming removed 3 bases from V and 3 bases from J, with 9 bases in between. CDR1 is ENHRY, CDR2 SYGVKD, per germline. The CDR3 runs to 13 residues. Written as DNA, the CDR3 is TGTGCCATCAGTGACGGACAGAGCTACGAGCAGTACGTC. This sequence encodes CAISDGQSYEQYV.

This clone was detected once. The chain has TRBV7-8 and TRBJ2-5; D unclear. From germline, CDR1 is SGHVS and CDR2 FQNEAQ. The CDR3 totals 15 residues. Trimming stripped 0 bases from V and 1 base from J, with 9 bases between. Written as DNA, the CDR3 is TGTGCCAGCAGCTTAGCGGACCATAGCCAAGAGACCCAGTACTTC. Protein sequence: CASSLADHSQETQYF.

J is TRBJ2-3 and V is TRBV5-1, with 7 bases aligning to TRBD2. The V and J ends lost 2 bases and 0 bases, in that order; junction bases with no gene match: 3. The CDR3 contains 15 residues. From germline, CDR1 is SGHRS and CDR2 YFSETQ. Written as DNA, the CDR3 is TGCGCCAGCAGCTTTAGAGCGGGGAGCACAGATACGCAGTATTTT. Translation gives CASSFRAGSTDTQYF.

This rearrangement joins TRBV2 to TRBJ2-5, with D perhaps matching TRBD1 or TRBD2 (5 bases each). Trimming took 2 bases from V and 4 from J, leaving 14 bases between them. Germline lookup yields CDR1 SNHLY and CDR2 FYNNEI. The CDR3 totals 15 residues. The CDR3 is CASSESAGAGETQYF. The CDR3 DNA follows: TGTGCCAGCAGTGAATCGGCCGGGGCGGGAGAGACCCAGTACTTC.

The CDR3 here is CASSLDYGELFF. CDR3 nucleotides: TGTGCCAGCAGCTTAGATTACGGGGAGCTGTTTTTT. The chain joins TRBV7-2 to TRBJ2-2; D is uncertain. CDR3 length equals 12 residues. Trimming removed 1 base at V and 7 bases at J, with 4 bases between. The germline V gene has CDR1 SGHTA and CDR2 FQGNSA.

The rearrangement joins TRBV6-5 to TRBJ2-7; 7 bases align to TRBD1. The trim removed 0 bases at V and 5 bases at J, leaving 10 bases unmatched. The CDR3 totals 16 residues. Germline CDR1 reads MNHEY; CDR2 reads SVGAGI. CDR3 sequence: CASSYSGQLNFNEQYF. In DNA form, the CDR3 reads TGTGCCAGCAGTTACTCGGGACAGCTCAACTTCAACGAGCAGTACTTC.